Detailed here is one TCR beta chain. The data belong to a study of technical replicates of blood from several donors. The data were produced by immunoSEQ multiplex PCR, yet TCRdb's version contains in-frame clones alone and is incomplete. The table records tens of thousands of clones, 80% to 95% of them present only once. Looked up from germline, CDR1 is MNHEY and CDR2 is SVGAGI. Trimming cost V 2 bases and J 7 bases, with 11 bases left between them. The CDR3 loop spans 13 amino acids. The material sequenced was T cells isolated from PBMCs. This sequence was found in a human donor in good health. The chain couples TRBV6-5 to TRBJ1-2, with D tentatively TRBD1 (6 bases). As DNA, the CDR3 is TGTGCCAGCAGTTACGGCTCAGGGGCTGGCTACACCTTC. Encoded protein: CASSYGSGAGYTF.